This T cell receptor (beta chain) was profiled in a study of shared clonotypes between healthy human individuals (dated by TCRdb to 2018 to 2021). At the level of the whole study: A couple of women and a few men aged 18 to 49 years were included in the cohort. Per donor, three plates each were used for CD4 naive and CD4 memory, two for CD8 naive, and one for CD8 memory. To increase sequencing depth and limit assay-specific biases, different laboratories used diverse techniques to prepare libraries and sequence TCR repertoires. To estimate repertoire size and how much clonotypes are shared between individuals, the study performed deep sequencing of blood TCR repertoires from roughly five healthy adults. Leukapheresis yielded between about 0.8 and 8.9 billion PBMCs per donor.

V loses 3 bases of germline sequence and J loses 6 bases, and the interval between the two ends is 12 bases. From a lookup of the germline V gene, CDR1 and CDR2 are SGHVS and FQNEAQ. The CDR3 goes from the cysteine to the phenylalanine over 13 residues. The read is trimmed to its CDR3 DNA, 39 bases read in frame from base 1. Study-wide conclusions, independent of this receptor: Naive subsets generally had larger estimated clonotype richness than memory subsets. Higher generation probabilities were observed for clonotypes shared by all four sorted-subset donors than for non-shared clonotypes. Based on pairwise subsampling, the degree of clonotype sharing among donors was expected to be affected by sequencing depth. Even with the large sequencing depth, rarefaction of the sorted-subset datasets indicated that sequencing was incomplete. Only blood was sampled, and tissue TCR repertoires likely differ from those in blood. Because the study included only a small number of donors, the genetic and exposure-history diversity represented was limited. Around 5.4% of naive CD4, around 3.6% of naive CD8, roughly 2.4% of memory CD4, and less than 0.45% of memory CD8 clonotypes were shared across a handful of donors.

In regard to this clone: The specificity of this receptor is unknown. No base qualities exist here, and no much larger clone lies one base off it.

Using the deep immunoSEQ assay, multiplex PCR amplified TCR CDR3 regions from genomic DNA. Extracted genomic DNA from each cell subset was spread evenly across all wells of several immunoSEQ 96-well plates, with each plate serving as a replicate. Each replicate PCR for sorted subsets received roughly 0.2 ug genomic DNA, equal to roughly 33,000 T cell genomes. Purified libraries were quantified with a Qubit 3.0 fluorometer, sized on a Bioanalyzer 2100, and re-quantified with the KAPA Library Quantification kit. Every immunoSEQ 96-well plate was sequenced on a dedicated single-read 150-cycle Illumina NextSeq 550 flow cell. The study's processing was this. The immunoSEQ output contained only junctional sequences without quality scores, so filtering could not match that applied to full-length reads. To assign V/J genes and CDR3, sequences were annotated against IMGT germline references using PyIR, a Python wrapper for IgBLAST v1.9. Reads with weak V/J assignments (E-value above 1e-6), missing CDR3, stop codons, out-of-frame junctions, or ambiguous translated residues were removed. V3J clonotypes were defined by identical inferred V gene, J gene, and CDR3 amino acid sequence. Percentage overlap between repertoires was computed as shared unique clonotypes divided by the size of the smaller repertoire. RTK rarefaction, the Chao1 estimator, and Recon v2.1 estimates of unobserved clonotypes were used to assess repertoire richness. For all TCRbeta clonotypes obtained by the gDNA method from four donors, generation probabilities were computed with OLGA. TCRdb took this table from immuneACCESS and kept in-frame rearrangements with V and J called. Such tables lack part of the clones; where checked against another copy, unresolved V genes explain under half of the gap, and the rest is unexplained. V and J calls and clone size are those listed in that table; D and trimming were worked out from the DNA. This sample comprises roughly 2,000,000 clones, just over 90% of them detected only once. The leading ten clones occupy 1.5% to 2% of the sample.

CD8 naive samples were CD45RO-negative cells positively selected for CCR7, giving a CD45RA+CCR7+ population that excluded TemRA cells. Healthy HIV-negative adults with no recently reported acute infections or vaccinations were included as donors. Every donor was a Caucasian adult living in Nashville, Tennessee, USA. Blood was obtained by leukapheresis, after which PBMCs were separated by Ficoll-Histopaque density gradient centrifugation and cryopreserved in liquid nitrogen vapor phase. Purity and quantity of every magnetically sorted T cell population were checked by analytical flow cytometry. Each sorted fraction had its genomic DNA isolated and then quantified by UV absorbance on a Nanodrop 2000c.

The rearranged chain carries TRBV7-8 and TRBJ2-7, with an unclear D gene assignment. Material: naive CD8+ T cells from PBMCs. This specimen's cell subset or site label, interpreted: CD45RA+CCR7+. This receptor was taken from a man aged 18 to 35 in good health. Some clones in this sample may be carry-over from other donors' samples. In nucleotide form, the sequence is TGTGCCAGCAGCTTCGACCTTGGCGTCGAGCAGTACTTC. The translation is CASSFDLGVEQYF.